The 25 T cell receptor beta chains presented below share a single source sample, sequenced in a study of shared clonotypes between healthy human individuals. Clones were read by immunoSEQ multiplex PCR, and TCRdb kept only the in-frame ones, dropping some. The repertoire holds over a million clones, with around 97% as singletons. Material for sequencing was naive CD4+ T cells sorted from blood. Subset of the sample: CD45RA+ positively selected. The receptors here all came from a young man in good health.

The rearrangement links TRBV7-8 to TRBJ2-7; D is unclear. From germline, CDR1 is SGHVS and CDR2 FQNEAQ. CDR3 length: 15 amino acids. V was trimmed by 5 bases and J by 2 bases, leaving 16 bases between them. CDR3 sequence (DNA): TGTGCCAGCAGCCCCCGCCGGACCATAACCTACGAGCAGTACTTC. Translated, it gives CASSPRRTITYEQYF.

The rearrangement uses TRBV5-4 and TRBJ2-1, with 8 bases that match TRBD2. The CDR3 runs 16 residues. Trimming took 1 base from V and 4 from J; bases not matched to a gene: 7. CDR1 is SGHNT and CDR2 is YYREEE in the germline V gene (reference sequence). CDR3 bases: TGTGCCAGCAGCTTGAGTTCTCCGGGAGGGTACAATGAGCAGTTCTTC. Translated: CASSLSSPGGYNEQFF.

This clone was detected once. The V gene is TRBV7-9, the J gene TRBJ2-1; 15 bases match TRBD2. The CDR3 has 17 residues. Germline V gene data show CDR1 as SEHNR and CDR2 as FQNEAQ (reference sequence). J gave up 10 bases and V 5 bases, and 12 bases lay outside the gene matches. The chain's CDR3 is CASSPRTSGRGIEEQFF. The CDR3 DNA follows: TGTGCCAGCAGCCCACGGACTAGCGGGAGGGGGATCGAAGAGCAGTTCTTC.

V usage is TRBV18 and J usage is TRBJ2-3, with D maybe TRBD2 (5 bases). Germline V gene sequence: CDR1 KGHSH, CDR2 LQKENI. Between the trimmed V and J ends, which lost 1 base and 5 bases, there was a span of 10 bases. CDR3 length: 14 residues. The CDR3 DNA reads TGTGCCAGCTCACCACAGAGGGTTGGAGATACGCAGTATTTT. It is translated as CASSPQRVGDTQYF.

The chain joins TRBV7-2 to TRBJ2-2, with D hard to call. Trimming shortened V by 1 base and J by 9 bases, and 9 bases separated the two germline ends. Germline CDR1 SGHTA, CDR2 FQGNSA. The CDR3 contains 13 residues. Here the CDR3 reads CASSLGIGRELFF. The CDR3 DNA sequence: TGTGCCAGCAGCTTAGGTATAGGAAGGGAGCTGTTTTTT.

This rearrangement joins TRBV7-3 to TRBJ2-3; D unresolved. Germline V gene lookup returns CDR1 SGHTA and CDR2 FQGTGA. Trimming shortened V by 1 base and J by 2 bases, and 7 bases separated the two germline ends. The CDR3 has 14 amino acids. The CDR3 loop reads CASSLIGTTDTQYF. The DNA for the CDR3 is TGTGCCAGCAGCTTAATAGGTACCACAGATACGCAGTATTTT.

The J gene is TRBJ2-4, the V gene TRBV9; the match to TRBD2 covers 7 bases. Germline-derived CDR1 and CDR2 are SGDLS and YYNGEE. Losses at the gene ends were 2 bases for V and 9 bases for J; bases not matched to a gene: 5. The CDR3 is 13 residues long. The CDR3 region is CASSVSGWGIQYF. Here the CDR3 DNA reads TGTGCCAGCAGCGTTAGCGGGTGGGGCATTCAGTACTTC.

The chain has TRBV18 and TRBJ1-3, with unresolved D. The CDR3 has 15 residues. Germline values: CDR1 KGHSH, CDR2 LQKENI. V lost 8 bases, J lost 0 bases, and 14 bases lay in between. The CDR3 DNA follows: TGTGCCAGCGAAGAACAGCTGAGCTCTGGAAACACCATATATTTT. Translating it yields CASEEQLSSGNTIYF.

The chain employs TRBV27 and TRBJ2-3, with 14 nucleotides matching TRBD2. The V and J ends lost 2 bases and 0 bases, in that order; junction bases with no gene match: 7. In germline, CDR1 is MNHEY, CDR2 SMNVEV (reference sequence). CDR3 length equals 19 residues. In DNA form, the CDR3 reads TGTGCCAGCAGTTTAAGACTAGCGGGAGGGCCGTGGAGCACAGATACGCAGTATTTT. It is translated as CASSLRLAGGPWSTDTQYF.

The chain has TRBV5-5 and TRBJ2-7, with D tentatively TRBD1 (7 bases). Germline CDR1 reads SGHKS; CDR2 reads YYEKEE (reference sequence). Trimming took 2 bases from V and 2 from J, leaving 11 bases between them. CDR3 size: 14 residues. CDR3 DNA sequence: TGTGCCAGCAGCTTACGCGGGACAGCCTACGAGCAGTACTTC. Translated: CASSLRGTAYEQYF. The variable domain in full, with the rest retrieved from reference TRBV5-5 and TRBJ2-7, is DAGVTQSPTHLIKTRGQQVTLRCSPISGHKSVSWYQQVLGQGPQFIFQYYEKEERGRGNFPDRFSARQFPNYSSELNVNALLLGDSALYLCASSLRGTAYEQYFGPGTRLTVT.

In regard to this clone: Other DNA sequences within the sample encode an identical CDR3. The chain carries TRBV7-3 and TRBJ1-1, with a possible D match to TRBD1 (6 bases). The CDR3 runs to 13 residues. Trimming stripped 1 base from V and 4 bases from J, with 7 bases between. Germline CDR1 SGHTA, CDR2 FQGTGA. The CDR3 loop reads CASSLKGGTEAFF. In DNA form, the CDR3 reads TGTGCCAGCAGCTTAAAAGGGGGCACTGAAGCTTTCTTT.

This clone was seen once. J is TRBJ2-1 and V is TRBV4-2; 7 positions match TRBD1. V trimming: 3 bases; J trimming: 5 bases; junction bases outside the gene matches: 7. This CDR3 spans 15 amino acids. CDR1 and CDR2 (germline): LGHNA, YNFKEQ. The chain's CDR3 is CASSQPTGVNNEQFF. CDR3 DNA sequence: TGTGCCAGCAGCCAGCCCACAGGGGTTAACAATGAGCAGTTCTTC.

The chain combines TRBV19 with TRBJ1-2, with a weak D call TRBD1 (5 bases). Trimming stripped 7 bases from V and 8 bases from J, with 8 bases between. From germline, CDR1 is LNHDA and CDR2 SQIVND (reference sequence). This CDR3 is built from 10 residues. The DNA for the CDR3 is TGTGCCAGTAAGGGGACCGGCTACACCTTC. Protein product: CASKGTGYTF.

This rearrangement joins TRBV6-1 to TRBJ2-7; 8 bases map to TRBD1. The CDR3 has 13 residues. CDR1 and CDR2 from the germline V gene are MNHNS and SASEGT. The V gene end was trimmed by 10 bases and the J gene end by 4 bases; junction bases not matched to a gene: 9. CDR3 in amino acids: CATRTGLLYEQYF. The CDR3 DNA follows: TGTGCCACCAGGACAGGGCTGTTGTACGAGCAGTACTTC.

The chain is built from TRBV7-2 and TRBJ2-1, with TRBD2 matching 9 bases. Germline trimming cut 4 bases from V and 6 bases from J; bases unmatched to any gene: 7. The germline V gene encodes CDR1 SGHTA and CDR2 FQGNSA. This CDR3 has 15 amino acids. The CDR3 region is CASSSGTSLFNEQFF. For the CDR3, the DNA is TGTGCCAGCAGCTCCGGGACTAGCTTATTCAATGAGCAGTTCTTC.

This chain connects TRBV5-4 to TRBJ1-4; no clear D gene. The V end lost 0 bases, the J end lost 0 bases, and 6 bases lay between the germline ends. The germline gives CDR1 SGHNT, CDR2 YYREEE (reference sequence). The CDR3 has 15 residues. DNA for the CDR3: TGTGCCAGCAGCTTGGGGGCTACAACTAATGAAAAACTGTTTTTT. It yields the protein CASSLGATTNEKLFF.

The rearrangement uses TRBV6-5 and TRBJ2-7, with TRBD1 as a possible D gene (6 bases). The CDR3 consists of 14 residues. With 0 bases removed from V and 7 bases from J, the gap between germline ends came to 13 bases. Germline V lookup: CDR1 MNHEY, CDR2 SVGAGI. CDR3 sequence reads: CASSYSGARGEQYF. For the CDR3, the DNA is TGTGCCAGCAGTTACTCGGGGGCCCGGGGAGAGCAGTACTTC.

The chain is built from TRBV25-1 and TRBJ1-4; D remains ambiguous. Deletions cut 5 bases from V and 2 bases from J, with 9 bases between. Looked up from germline, CDR1 is MGHDK and CDR2 is SYGVNS. The CDR3 consists of 14 residues. The CDR3 nucleotides are TGTGCCAGCAGTAAGCGGGCCACTAATGAAAAACTGTTTTTT. It is translated as CASSKRATNEKLFF.

The genes are TRBV27 and TRBJ2-3; D call uncertain. V lost 0 bases and J 8 bases, leaving 6 bases between the germline ends. This CDR3 is built from 12 residues. Germline V CDR1 and CDR2: MNHEY, SMNVEV (reference sequence). The CDR3 sequence: CASSLSGGTQYF. DNA of the CDR3: TGTGCCAGCAGTTTATCTGGCGGTACGCAGTATTTT.

The chain joins TRBV11-1 to TRBJ2-1, with D possibly matching TRBD2 (5 bases). V lost 4 bases to trimming and J lost 7 bases, with 11 bases between them. Germline values: CDR1 SGHAT, CDR2 FQDESV (reference sequence). CDR3 size: 13 residues. The chain's CDR3 is CASSYLPGNEQFF. The CDR3 region has the DNA TGTGCCAGCAGCTATTTGCCGGGGAATGAGCAGTTCTTC.

The chain combines TRBV7-2 with TRBJ1-5, with D possibly TRBD1 on 5 matching bases. The V end lost 1 base, the J end lost 2 bases, and 12 bases lay between the germline ends. Germline V gene sequence: CDR1 SGHTA, CDR2 FQGNSA. The CDR3 totals 16 residues. In nucleotides, the CDR3 is TGTGCCAGCAGCTTAGTAGAGGGGCTTGGCAATCAGCCCCAGCATTTT. Protein product: CASSLVEGLGNQPQHF. The variable domain in full, completed from reference TRBV7-2 and TRBJ1-5, reads GAGVSQSPSNKVTEKGKDVELRCDPISGHTALYWYRQSLGQGLEFLIYFQGNSAPDKSGLPSDRFSAERTGGSVSTLTIQRTQQEDSAVYLCASSLVEGLGNQPQHFGDGTRLSIL.

A remark on this clone: This same CDR3 is encoded by further DNA sequences in the sample. The gene calls are TRBV28 and TRBJ2-5; D is ambiguous. The CDR3 is 11 amino acids. In germline, CDR1 is MDHEN, CDR2 SYDVKM. The V end was cut by 3 bases, the J end by 5 bases, with 4 bases between. The CDR3 region is CASSFVETQYF. The CDR3, as DNA: TGTGCCAGCAGTTTTGTGGAGACCCAGTACTTC. Full variable domain (missing parts from reference TRBV28 and TRBJ2-5): DVKVTQSSRYLVKRTGEKVFLECVQDMDHENMFWYRQDPGLGLRLIYFSYDVKMKEKGDIPEGYSVSREKKERFSLILESASTNQTSMYLCASSFVETQYFGPGTRLLVL.

This sequence joins TRBV5-5 and TRBJ1-1, with D unresolved. The ends were cut back, 7 bases at V and 1 base at J, with 5 bases in the middle. This CDR3 spans 11 amino acids. CDR1 is SGHKS, CDR2 YYEKEE, per germline (reference sequence). CDR3 coding DNA: TGTGCCAGCTCAAGGAACACTGAAGCTTTCTTT. Amino acid sequence: CASSRNTEAFF.

The genes are TRBV5-1 and TRBJ2-5, with D perhaps TRBD2 (7 bases). V gave up 3 bases and J gave up 2 bases, with 26 bases separating them. This CDR3 comprises 19 residues. Germline V CDR1 and CDR2: SGHRS, YFSETQ. This CDR3 is CASSWGRGTGNSGQETQYF. The CDR3 nucleotides read TGCGCCAGCAGCTGGGGGAGGGGGACTGGAAATAGTGGGCAAGAGACCCAGTACTTC.

The J gene is TRBJ1-1, the V gene TRBV4-3, with D unresolved. This CDR3 has 17 residues. The ends were cut back, 0 bases at V and 0 bases at J, with 14 bases in the middle. Germline V gene data show CDR1 as LGHNA and CDR2 as YSLEER. CDR3 residues: CASSQDFRVVLNTEAFF. CDR3 nucleotide sequence: TGCGCCAGCAGCCAAGATTTTAGGGTTGTGTTGAACACTGAAGCTTTCTTT.